Below, one T cell receptor (beta chain) is given with its context. Its antigen is currently unknown. The data stem from a study of Graves' ophthalmopathy and Graves' hyperthyroidism. TCR beta CDR3 amplification used RNA transcripts. The workflow started with a first-round RT-PCR run with HTBI primers and then moved on to a second-round multiplex PCR. One entry per CDR3 protein, called by TCRdb with MiXCR from the multiplex PCR reads. The table lists 600,000 to 950,000 distinct CDR3 sequences, 35% to 50% of them singletons. Regarding the study as a whole: Both a roughly 65% sensitivity and a 72.22% specificity characterized the model's predictions of ophthalmopathy progression.

Trimming stripped 8 bases from V and 1 base from J, with 15 bases between. Germline CDR1 SNHLY, CDR2 FYNNEI. This CDR3 is built from 14 residues. The sequencing sample was made of peripheral blood. The V gene is TRBV2, the J gene TRBJ2-7; D assignment may be TRBD1 or TRBD2 (6 bases each). This clonotype originated in an adult man with Graves' ophthalmopathy. The CDR3 nucleotides read TGTGCCAGCGGCCGGGGGCGCGAATCCTACGAGCAGTACTTC. Its protein is CASGRGRESYEQYF.